Below, one TCR beta chain is given with its context. These data come from a study of T cell changes during pregnancy in multiple sclerosis. After removal of 3 bases from V and 0 bases from J, the junction contained 4 bases not matched to a gene. Germline V gene data show CDR1 as SGHTA and CDR2 as FQGNSA. The length of the CDR3 is 15 residues. Only in-frame clones appear in the TCRdb table, and some are missing; sequencing was by immunoSEQ multiplex PCR. Here the sample spans tens of thousands of clones, roughly 90% being singletons. The sample here was CD8+ T cells from peripheral blood mononuclear cells, taken in the third trimester of pregnancy. The chain links TRBV7-2 to TRBJ2-7, with 8 bases lining up with TRBD1. The TCR originated in a female donor with multiple sclerosis, enrolled in a pregnancy study. The CDR3 sequence is CASSFLGQDSYEQYF. CDR3 nucleotide sequence: TGTGCCAGCAGCTTCCTGGGACAGGACTCCTACGAGCAGTACTTC.